A single sample is the source of the 18 T cell receptor beta chains below, sequenced in a study of CD8 T cells in ankylosing spondylitis. Study-wide results and limits: A motif in TCR beta, a set of about 8 highly homologous variants, appeared characteristic of ankylosing spondylitis blood.

Their target antigens are unknown. Each CDR3 protein is one row after TCRdb ran MiXCR on the 5' RACE reads. This sample has about 420,000 distinct CDR3 sequences; 20% to 25% occur once, and the top ten carry 16%. Sequenced input: blood, either unsorted or a sorted T cell fraction (not recorded which). These receptors all come from a male donor with ankylosing spondylitis.

The CDR3 DNA reads TGTGCCACCAGTGATGGCCCCCTTGATGAGCAGTTCTTC. Its translation: CATSDGPLDEQFF. The rearrangement joins TRBV24-1 to TRBJ2-1; no firm D call. V was shortened by 3 bases and J by 8 bases, with 10 bases between the two germline ends. The CDR3 has 13 residues. The germline CDR1 and CDR2 sequences are KGHDR and SFDVKD.

The chain joins TRBV20-1 to TRBJ2-1, with 9 bases fitting TRBD2. Germline assignment: CDR1 DFQATT and CDR2 SNEGSKA (reference sequence). Trimming removed 1 base from V and 6 bases from J; junction bases left unmatched: 13. There are 17 residues in the CDR3. The CDR3 region has the DNA TGCAGTGCTAGAGTTCTAGGCGGGAGGGCCCCCCCCAATGAGCAGTTCTTC. This gives the protein CSARVLGGRAPPNEQFF.

This clonotype turned up a few times. The chain employs TRBV10-3 and TRBJ2-3; D might be TRBD1 or TRBD2, each matching 5 bases. The CDR3 has 13 residues. The V end was cut by 7 bases, the J end by 0 bases, with 8 bases between. The germline CDR1 and CDR2 sequences are ENHRY and SYGVKD. CDR3 in DNA: TGTGCCATCACTCGGGACAGCACAGATACGCAGTATTTT. Protein: CAITRDSTDTQYF.

On this clonotype itself: An end of the junction differs from the germline gene, which may be a read error. The gene calls are TRBV20-1 and TRBJ2-7; 8 nucleotides agree with TRBD1. Germline V gene lookup returns CDR1 DFQATT and CDR2 SNEGSKA (reference sequence). The CDR3 runs 12 residues. The chain's CDR3 is CSLDRDRGERYF. The CDR3 bases are TGCAGCTTGGACAGGGATCGGGGCGAGCGGTACTTC.

Comment on this clonotype: Compared with germline, one end of the junction differs, possibly owing to a read error. This chain connects TRBV7-7 to TRBJ2-3; 11 bases are shared with TRBD2. CDR1 and CDR2 from the germline V gene are SSHAT and FNYEAQ (reference sequence). The CDR3 covers 17 residues. CDR3 sequence: CASSPRLTSGVTDTQYF. In DNA form, the CDR3 reads TGTGCTAGCAGCCCCAGATTGACTAGCGGGGTCACAGATACGCAGTATTTT.

V is TRBV7-2 and J is TRBJ1-1, with D possibly matching TRBD1 (6 bases). Deletions cut 1 base from V and 3 bases from J, with 12 bases between. Germline-derived CDR1 and CDR2 are SGHTA and FQGNSA. This CDR3 has 15 amino acids. CDR3 sequence reads: CASSLVGGLYTEAFF. The CDR3 DNA reads TGTGCCAGCAGCTTAGTCGGGGGGCTGTACACTGAAGCTTTCTTT.

In its sample, this clonotype was seen a few times. The J gene is TRBJ2-7, the V gene TRBV5-6; either TRBD1 or TRBD2 may supply D (5 bases each). There are 17 residues in the CDR3. Trimming shortened V by 2 bases and J by 1 base, and 19 bases separated the two germline ends. Germline CDR1 SGHDT, CDR2 YYEEEE. DNA for the CDR3: TGTGCCAGCAGCTTTGGGACCGGGTTCTCGGCATCCTACGAGCAGTACTTC. Residues: CASSFGTGFSASYEQYF.

The V call is TRBV7-3, the J call TRBJ1-5; the D gene is possibly TRBD1 (6 bases). The CDR3 covers 14 residues. V was shortened by 0 bases and J by 7 bases, with 10 bases between the two germline ends. Per the germline V gene, CDR1 is SGHTA and CDR2 is FQGTGA. The CDR3 here is CASSLTGQSQPQHF. The CDR3 DNA sequence: TGTGCCAGCAGCTTAACGGGACAAAGCCAGCCCCAGCATTTT.

The chain is built from TRBV28 and TRBJ2-5, with D possibly being TRBD1 (6 bases). Trimming took 6 bases from V and 5 from J, leaving 13 bases between them. The germline V gene encodes CDR1 MDHEN and CDR2 SYDVKM. The CDR3 runs to 13 residues. CDR3 sequence: CASRQQGRETQYF. As DNA, the CDR3 is TGTGCCAGCAGACAACAGGGTCGGGAGACCCAGTACTTC.

This clonotype was seen only a few times. V is TRBV5-1 and J is TRBJ2-3; 9 bases align to TRBD2. This CDR3 is 14 amino acids long. The V and J ends lost 5 bases and 4 bases, in that order; junction bases with no gene match: 5. CDR1 SGHRS and CDR2 YFSETQ come from the germline V gene. Here the CDR3 reads CASRGGRAADTQYF. In DNA form, the CDR3 reads TGCGCCAGCAGAGGCGGGAGGGCCGCAGATACGCAGTATTTT.

This CDR3 is CASSRRTSGRSNEQFF. In DNA form, the CDR3 reads TGTGCCAGCAGCCGACGGACTAGCGGGAGGAGCAATGAGCAGTTCTTC. The chain links TRBV6-1 to TRBJ2-1; 14 bases are a match to TRBD2. Per germline, CDR1 MNHNS and CDR2 SASEGT. This CDR3 region has 16 residues. After removal of 6 bases from V and 6 bases from J, the junction contained 7 bases not matched to a gene.

The chain uses TRBV5-1 and TRBJ2-3; 11 nucleotides line up with TRBD2. CDR1 and CDR2 from the germline V gene are SGHRS and YFSETQ. Unmatched junction bases numbered 13, after V lost 7 bases and J lost 3 bases. This CDR3 contains 17 residues. The CDR3 sequence: CASLPGLADIITDTQYF. DNA of the CDR3: TGCGCCAGCCTCCCGGGACTAGCGGATATAATAACAGATACGCAGTATTTT.

Many counts were recorded for this clonotype. V usage is TRBV12-3 or TRBV12-4 and J usage is TRBJ1-1, with D possibly being TRBD1 (5 bases). The germline V and J ends were trimmed by 7 bases and 6 bases, with 12 bases remaining between them. The CDR3 covers 12 residues. In nucleotides, the CDR3 is TGTGCCAGCACTTCGAGGGGTTCTGAAGCTTTCTTT. Translation: CASTSRGSEAFF.

The chain couples TRBV2 to TRBJ1-5; 9 bases line up with TRBD1. Germline V gives CDR1 SNHLY, CDR2 FYNNEI. The CDR3 length is 15 residues. V trimming: 6 bases; J trimming: 1 base; junction bases outside the gene matches: 4. Here the CDR3 reads CASRGTGSSNQPQHF. The DNA of the CDR3 is TGTGCCAGCAGAGGGACAGGGTCAAGCAATCAGCCCCAGCATTTT.

The CDR3 nucleotides are TGTGCCAGCAGCTCAGGCTATGGAGGCTACACCTTC. Translated, it gives CASSSGYGGYTF. The gene calls are TRBV7-6 and TRBJ1-2; D unresolved. Trimming left V 4 bases short and J 8 bases short, with 11 bases between. The CDR3 sequence is 12 residues long. Per germline, CDR1 SGHVS and CDR2 FNYEAQ.

This rearrangement joins TRBV21-1 to TRBJ2-5; the table's D call, TRBD1, has no DNA check behind it. TRBV21-1 is given as a pseudogene. CDR3 length equals 16 residues. The CDR3 is CASSKLTGLGQETQYF. The CDR3 DNA reads as TGTGCCAGCAGCAAACTTACAGGGTTGGGCCAAGAGACCCAGTACTTC.

V usage is TRBV24-1 and J usage is TRBJ2-1; D gene unclear. The CDR3 runs 14 residues. Germline-derived CDR1 and CDR2 are KGHDR and SFDVKD. With 5 bases removed from V and 12 bases from J, the gap between germline ends came to 19 bases. The CDR3 here is CATSGAGSFAGQFF. The CDR3 coding sequence is TGTGCCACCAGTGGCGCCGGATCGTTTGCCGGGCAGTTCTTC.

This clonotype appeared a few times. This sequence joins TRBV28 and TRBJ1-2; 9 positions agree with TRBD1. The V gene end was trimmed by 7 bases and the J gene end by 3 bases; junction bases not matched to a gene: 6. Looked up from germline, CDR1 is MDHEN and CDR2 is SYDVKM. The CDR3 spans 14 residues. The DNA for the CDR3 is TGTGCCAGCATCGGGACAGGGCCCTACTATGGCTACACCTTC. This sequence encodes CASIGTGPYYGYTF.